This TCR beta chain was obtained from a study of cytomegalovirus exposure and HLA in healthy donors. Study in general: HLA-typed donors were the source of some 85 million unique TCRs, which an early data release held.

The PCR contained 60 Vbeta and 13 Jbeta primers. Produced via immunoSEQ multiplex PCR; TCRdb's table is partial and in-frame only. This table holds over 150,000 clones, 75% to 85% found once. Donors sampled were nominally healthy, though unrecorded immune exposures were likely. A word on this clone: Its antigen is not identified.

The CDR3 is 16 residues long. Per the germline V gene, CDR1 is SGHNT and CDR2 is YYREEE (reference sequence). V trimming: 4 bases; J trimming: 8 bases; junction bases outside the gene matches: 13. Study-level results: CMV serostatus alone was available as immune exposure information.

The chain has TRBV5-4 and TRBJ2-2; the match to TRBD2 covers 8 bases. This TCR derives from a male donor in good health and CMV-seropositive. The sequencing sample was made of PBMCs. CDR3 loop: CASSPSPRGGTGELFF. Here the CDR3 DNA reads TGTGCCAGCAGCCCTAGTCCCCGGGGGGGAACTGGGGAGCTGTTTTTT.